These T cell receptor beta chains were read from a single sample in a study of CD8 T cells in ankylosing spondylitis. TCRdb re-analysed the 5' RACE reads in MiXCR, keeping a single row per CDR3 protein. The table shows roughly 240,000 distinct CDR3 sequences, with over 7% occurring only once. The specimen sequenced was blood, either unsorted or a sorted T cell fraction (not recorded which). Source of these receptors: a female donor with ankylosing spondylitis or in good health (not recorded which). Each CDR3 is given with its conserved first and last residue. D genes are given only for firm matches. Expanded clones are given a class, and other clones once, few, many or no size at all.

TRBJ1-5 NA NA TRBV20-1 TGCAGTGCTAGAGATCAGCTAGGGGGCAATCAGCCCCAGCATTTT CSARDQLGGNQPQHF
TRBJ2-3 NA TRBD2 TRBV28 TGTGCCAGCAGTTTCCTAGCGGGAGGGCCCCCCACAGATACGCAGTATTTT CASSFLAGGPPTDTQYF
TRBJ2-5 NA TRBD1 TRBV5-1 TGCGCCAGCAGTATACAGGGGGCCCTTTCTAAAGAGACCCAGTACTTC CASSIQGALSKETQYF
TRBJ1-5 many NA TRBV20-1 TGCAGTGCTGGATCAAGCAATCAGCCCCAGCATTTT CSAGSSNQPQHF
TRBJ2-5 many TRBD1 TRBV14 TGTGCCAGCAGCCGGATTATCGACAGGGGGCGAGAGACCCAGTACTTC CASSRIIDRGRETQYF
TRBJ1-1 many NA TRBV7-2 TGTGCCAGCAGATACACCGCGACAGCGAACACTGAAGCTTTCTTT CASRYTATANTEAFF
TRBJ1-1 many NA TRBV13 TGTGCCAGCAGCTTTCCGGGGCCAATGAACACTGAAGCTTTCTTT CASSFPGPMNTEAFF
TRBJ2-3 many TRBD2 TRBV7-8 TGTGCCAGCAGCTCGGGGGGGGTTTCAGATACGCAGTATTTT CASSSGGVSDTQYF
TRBJ2-1 many TRBD2 TRBV10-3 TGTGCCATCAGTGAGAGTAGCGGGACCCTCAATGAGCAGTTCTTC CAISESSGTLNEQFF
TRBJ1-4 few NA TRBV7-6 TGTGCCAGCAGCCCCAGGGGCGGCAGTAGTAGTGAAAAACTGTTTTTT CASSPRGGSSSEKLFF
TRBJ1-2 many NA TRBV2 TGTGCCAGCAGTGTTTCCCGGACAGAAACCTCTAACTATGGCTACACCTTC CASSVSRTETSNYGYTF
TRBJ2-4 few TRBD1 TRBV7-2 TGTGCCAGTAGTCAGGGGGATGGAGCCAAAAACATTCAGTACTTC CASSQGDGAKNIQYF
TRBJ1-5 many NA TRBV20-1 TGCAGTGTTAGACACGGTTTACTTAGCAATCAGCCCCAGCATTTT CSVRHGLLSNQPQHF
TRBJ2-3 many TRBD2 TRBV6-1 TGTGCCAGCAGTCCCCGACGGGGGGGGTTGAATACGCAGTATTTT CASSPRRGGLNTQYF
TRBJ1-1 many TRBD1 TRBV5-1 TGCGCCAGCAGCTTTTTCAGGGGGCCTGAAGCTTTCTTT CASSFFRGPEAFF
TRBJ1-5 NA NA TRBV19 TGTGCCAGTAGTATCAAGGCAGAGAAGGAGCAGCCCCAGCATTTT CASSIKAEKEQPQHF
TRBJ2-2 many NA TRBV21-1 TGTGCCAGCAGCATTATACTTTCGACCGGGACCCACTCAGCCGGGGAGCTGTTTTTT CASSIILSTGTHSAGELFF
TRBJ2-7 few NA TRBV7-2 TGTGCCAGCAGCCCTCGGGGAGGACAGCCATACGAGCAGTACTTC CASSPRGGQPYEQYF
TRBJ2-5 many TRBD2 TRBV25-1 TGTGCCAGCAGTGAAGGGGGGGGAAGAGAGACCCAGTACTTC CASSEGGGRETQYF
TRBJ2-3 many NA TRBV12-3/TRBV12-4 TGTGCCAGCAGTTTGGAGGGCCCTGCTGGCACAGATACGCAGTATTTT CASSLEGPAGTDTQYF
TRBJ2-3 few NA TRBV9 TGTGCCAGCAGCGTAGCCACAGATCCCACAGATACGCAGTATTTT CASSVATDPTDTQYF
TRBJ2-7 many TRBD1 TRBV2 TGTGCCAGCAAGAGGGACAGGTGGTCCTACGAGCAGTACTTC CASKRDRWSYEQYF
TRBJ2-7 many NA TRBV24-1 TGTGCCACCAGTGACTCCAGGAGCTCCTACGAGCAGTACTTC CATSDSRSSYEQYF
TRBJ1-1 many NA TRBV6-2/TRBV6-3 TGTGCCAGCACCCCAACCAGGGAGGGCGAAGCTTTCTTT CASTPTREGEAFF
TRBJ2-7 many NA TRBV13 TGTGCCAGCCGGGAGGTCCAGGGGGCGCGGGACGAGCAGTACTTC CASREVQGARDEQYF
TRBJ2-2 many NA TRBV4-3 TGCGCCAGCAGCCAAGGCTACGCCGGGGAGCTGTTTTTT CASSQGYAGELFF
TRBJ1-3 many NA TRBV4-3 TGCGCCAGCAGCCAAGGTCGTATCGGTAGTGGAAACACCATATATTTT CASSQGRIGSGNTIYF
TRBJ2-3 many NA TRBV27 TGTGCCAGCAGTTACAGGGTTGTAGATACGCAGTATTTT CASSYRVVDTQYF
TRBJ1-1 many NA TRBV5-5 TGTGCCAGCAGCTTGAGTGGGGGCGGCACTGAAGCTTTCTTT CASSLSGGGTEAFF
TRBJ1-1 few NA TRBV7-9 TGTGCCAGCAGCTCACCGCCCCAGGGCACTGAAGCTTTCTTT CASSSPPQGTEAFF
TRBJ1-5 many TRBD1 TRBV29-1 TGCAGCGTTGCAGACAGGGCCAATCAGCCCCAGCATTTT CSVADRANQPQHF
TRBJ1-5 many TRBD1 TRBV12-3/TRBV12-4 TGTGCCAGCAGACAGGGGTATAGCAATCAGCCCCAGCATTTT CASRQGYSNQPQHF
TRBJ2-5 many TRBD2 TRBV6-2/TRBV6-3 TGTGCCAGCAGTTACGAGGCCCTAGCGGGAGAGACCCAGTACTTC CASSYEALAGETQYF
TRBJ2-6 many NA TRBV6-2/TRBV6-3 TGTGCCAGCACTCCCTCTGGGGCCAACGTCCTGACTTTC CASTPSGANVLTF
TRBJ2-7 NA NA TRBV6-1 TGTGCCAGCAGTCGTATCAGGGCAAACGAGCAGTACTTC CASSRIRANEQYF
TRBJ1-1 many NA TRBV3-1 TGTGCCAGCAGCCGGGGGGGGGGAATGAACACTGAAGCTTTCTTT CASSRGGGMNTEAFF
TRBJ1-3 many TRBD1 TRBV4-3 TGCGCCAGCAGCCGGATAACAGGGGGCACCAGCTCTGGAAACACCATATATTTT CASSRITGGTSSGNTIYF
TRBJ2-4 many NA TRBV2 TGTGCCAGCAGTGGGCCGACGGGCCTAGCCAAAAACATTCAGTACTTC CASSGPTGLAKNIQYF